A selection of T cell receptor beta chains follows, all from one sample in a study of T cells in Graves' hyperthyroidism and ophthalmopathy. TCRdb fed the multiplex PCR reads into MiXCR, producing one record per CDR3 protein. The data contain 300,000 to 400,000 distinct CDR3 sequences, around 13% of them singletons. Sequenced material: blood. Every receptor here comes from a woman under 40 with Graves' ophthalmopathy. The CDR3 runs from the conserved cysteine through the conserved F or W. The D gene is left open where the match is weak. Only some rows state a clone size, as once, few, many or a class for expanded clones.

TRBV6-6,TRBJ1-2,-,15,-,CASSYPDRREYGYTF,TGTGCCAGCAGTTACCCGGACAGAAGAGAATATGGCTACACCTTC
TRBV2,TRBJ2-7,-,12,many,CASRNVSYEQYF,TGTGCCAGCAGGAATGTCTCCTACGAGCAGTACTTC
TRBV5-1,TRBJ2-5,-,13,-,CASSLQHEETQYF,TGCGCCAGCAGCTTGCAACACGAAGAGACCCAGTACTTC
TRBV10-3,TRBJ2-7,TRBD1,13,-,CATWDRGNNEQYF,TGTGCCACCTGGGACAGGGGGAACAACGAGCAGTACTTC
TRBV11-2,TRBJ2-1,-,15,many,CASSEQYSSYNEQFF,TGTGCCAGCAGCGAACAATACAGCTCCTACAATGAGCAGTTCTTC
TRBV7-8,TRBJ1-2,-,15,many,CASSFRGLGNYGYTF,TGTGCCAGCAGCTTTAGGGGGTTGGGGAACTATGGCTACACCTTC
TRBV12-3/TRBV12-4,TRBJ1-6,-,15,-,CASRSSGAGNSPLHF,TGTGCCAGCAGATCTTCAGGCGCGGGCAATTCACCCCTCCACTTT
TRBV19,TRBJ1-2,-,15,-,CASSIPGRNLAGYTF,TGTGCCAGTAGTATCCCGGGACGGAACCTCGCGGGCTACACCTTC
TRBV6-2/TRBV6-3,TRBJ2-1,-,19,many,CASLTRTPLQGISYNEQFF,TGTGCCAGCCTCACCCGGACACCCCTCCAGGGAATATCCTACAATGAGCAGTTCTTC
TRBV2,TRBJ2-7,-,12,-,CASSDSSYEQYF,TGTGCCAGTTCGGATTCCTCCTACGAGCAGTACTTC
TRBV30,TRBJ1-1,TRBD1,12,many,CASRTGGDEAFF,TGTGCCTCGCGGACAGGGGGAGATGAAGCTTTCTTT
TRBV18,TRBJ1-1,-,13,many,CASSDSMNTEAFF,TGTGCCAGCTCAGATTCGATGAACACTGAAGCTTTCTTT
TRBV11-2,TRBJ2-1,TRBD2,14,many,CASSIGGSYNEQFF,TGTGCCAGCAGTATCGGGGGGAGTTACAATGAGCAGTTCTTC
TRBV28,TRBJ2-7,TRBD1,14,many,CASSPGTGLVEQYF,TGTGCCAGCAGTCCCGGGACAGGTCTGGTCGAGCAGTACTTC
TRBV6-1,TRBJ2-3,TRBD2,16,many,CASSGGLAGVGDTQYF,TGTGCCAGCAGTGGTGGCCTAGCGGGGGTCGGAGATACGCAGTATTTT
TRBV3-1,TRBJ1-6,-,14,many,CASSQRQGNSPLHF,TGTGCCAGCAGCCAAAGGCAGGGGAATTCACCCCTCCACTTT
TRBV5-6,TRBJ2-1,-,16,-,CASSLGTGTVSNEQFF,TGTGCCAGCAGCTTGGGGACCGGGACTGTTTCTAATGAGCAGTTCTTC
TRBV13,TRBJ2-1,TRBD2,17,many,CASSSSSSGGAYNEQFF,TGTGCCAGCAGCTCCTCTTCTAGCGGGGGGGCCTACAATGAGCAGTTCTTC
TRBV18,TRBJ1-4,-,16,many,CASSPDLGVDNEKLFF,TGTGCCAGCTCACCCGACTTGGGTGTAGATAATGAAAAACTGTTTTTT
TRBV9,TRBJ1-4,-,17,once,CASSHGGGPSTNEKLFF,TGTGCCAGCAGCCATGGGGGGGGGCCATCAACTAATGAAAAACTGTTTTTT
TRBV28,TRBJ2-5,TRBD1,16,many,CASSPLQGRAQETQYF,TGTGCCAGCAGTCCATTACAGGGGCGAGCACAAGAGACCCAGTACTTC
TRBV14,TRBJ2-6,TRBD1,20,few,CASSPRRFGTGSSGANVLTF,TGTGCCAGCAGCCCCCGGCGGTTTGGGACAGGGTCATCTGGGGCCAACGTCCTGACTTTC
TRBV6-1,TRBJ2-1,TRBD2,15,-,CASSVSSGPYNEQFF,TGTGCCAGCAGTGTCTCTAGCGGACCGTACAATGAGCAGTTCTTC
TRBV2,TRBJ1-1,-,13,-,CASRRAEVTEAFF,TGTGCCAGCCGGAGAGCTGAGGTAACTGAAGCTTTCTTT
TRBV18,TRBJ1-2,TRBD1,14,many,CASSENRGNYGYTF,TGTGCCAGCTCAGAAAACAGGGGGAACTATGGCTACACCTTC
TRBV20-1,TRBJ1-1,-,15,few,CSALPSSGARTEAFF,TGCAGTGCTCTACCGTCTTCGGGGGCGAGGACTGAAGCTTTCTTT
TRBV5-6,TRBJ1-6,-,16,many,CASSLVLIHYNSPLHF,TGTGCCAGCAGCTTGGTTCTGATTCATTATAATTCACCCCTCCACTTT